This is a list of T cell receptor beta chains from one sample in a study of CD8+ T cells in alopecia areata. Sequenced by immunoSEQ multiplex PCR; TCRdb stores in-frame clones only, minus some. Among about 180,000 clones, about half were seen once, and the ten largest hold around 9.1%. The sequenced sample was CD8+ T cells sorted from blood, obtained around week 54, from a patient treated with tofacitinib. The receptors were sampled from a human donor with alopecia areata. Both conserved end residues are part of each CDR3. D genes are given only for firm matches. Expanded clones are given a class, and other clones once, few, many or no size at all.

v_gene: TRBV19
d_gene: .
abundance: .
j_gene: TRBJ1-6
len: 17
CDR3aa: CASSIEAQSSYNSPLHF
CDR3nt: TGTGCCAGTAGTATAGAAGCACAGAGCTCCTATAATTCACCCCTCCACTTT

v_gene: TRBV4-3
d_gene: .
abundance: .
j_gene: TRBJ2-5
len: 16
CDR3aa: CASSQGQGTLQETQYF
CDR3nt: TGCGCCAGCAGCCAAGGGCAGGGTACCCTCCAAGAGACCCAGTACTTC

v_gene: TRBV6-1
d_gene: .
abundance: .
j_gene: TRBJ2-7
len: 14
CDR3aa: CASSEVKGAYEQYF
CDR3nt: TGTGCCAGCAGTGAAGTTAAGGGAGCCTACGAGCAGTACTTC

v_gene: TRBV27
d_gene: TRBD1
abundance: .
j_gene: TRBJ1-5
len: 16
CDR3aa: CASSLYGTGGNQPQHF
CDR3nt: TGTGCCAGCAGTTTATATGGGACAGGTGGCAATCAGCCCCAGCATTTT

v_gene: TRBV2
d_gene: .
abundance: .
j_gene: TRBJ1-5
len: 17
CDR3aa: CASSIPSGGPSNQPQHF
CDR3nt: TGTGCCAGCAGCATCCCTTCCGGGGGGCCGAGCAATCAGCCCCAGCATTTT

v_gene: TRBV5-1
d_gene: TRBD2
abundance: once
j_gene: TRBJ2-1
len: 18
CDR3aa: CASSPRIADPGLVYEQFF
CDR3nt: TGCGCCAGCAGCCCCAGGATTGCCGATCCGGGACTAGTCTATGAGCAGTTCTTC

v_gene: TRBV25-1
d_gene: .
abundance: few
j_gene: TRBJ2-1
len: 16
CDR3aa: CASSGWGATNTNEQFF
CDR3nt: TGTGCCAGCAGTGGATGGGGGGCGACGAATACCAATGAGCAGTTCTTC

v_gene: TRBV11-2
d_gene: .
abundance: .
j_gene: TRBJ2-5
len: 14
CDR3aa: CASSLGGRGETQYF
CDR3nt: TGTGCCAGCAGCTTGGGGGGGCGCGGAGAGACCCAGTACTTC

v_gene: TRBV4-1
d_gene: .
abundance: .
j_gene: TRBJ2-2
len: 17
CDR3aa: CASSQVPNGPPNGELFF
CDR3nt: TGCGCCAGCAGCCAAGTACCCAACGGGCCCCCCAACGGGGAGCTGTTTTTT

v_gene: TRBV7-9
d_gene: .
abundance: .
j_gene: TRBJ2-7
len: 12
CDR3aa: CASSLSGDEQYF
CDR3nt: TGTGCCAGCAGCTTATCGGGGGACGAGCAGTACTTC

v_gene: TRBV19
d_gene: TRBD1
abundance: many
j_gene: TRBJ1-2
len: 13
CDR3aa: CASSLGTDYGYTF
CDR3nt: TGTGCCAGTAGTCTCGGGACAGACTATGGCTACACCTTC

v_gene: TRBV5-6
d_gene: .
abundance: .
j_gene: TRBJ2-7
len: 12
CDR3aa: CASSMGGNEQYF
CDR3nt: TGTGCCAGCAGCATGGGTGGGAACGAGCAGTACTTC

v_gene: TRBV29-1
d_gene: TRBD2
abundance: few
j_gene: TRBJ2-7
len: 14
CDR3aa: CSVESASGDYEQYF
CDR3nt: TGCAGCGTTGAATCGGCTAGCGGGGACTACGAGCAGTACTTC

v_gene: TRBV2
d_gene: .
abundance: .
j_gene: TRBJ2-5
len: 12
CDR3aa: CASSGGEETQYF
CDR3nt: TGTGCCAGCAGTGGCGGGGAGGAGACCCAGTACTTC

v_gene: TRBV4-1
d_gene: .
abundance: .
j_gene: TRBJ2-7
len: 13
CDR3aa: CASSLQSSYEQYF
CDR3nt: TGCGCCAGCAGCCTCCAGAGCTCCTACGAGCAGTACTTC

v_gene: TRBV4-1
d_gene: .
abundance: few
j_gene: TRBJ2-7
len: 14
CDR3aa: CASSQRGGQGEQYF
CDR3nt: TGCGCCAGCAGCCAACGGGGTGGGCAGGGGGAGCAGTACTTC

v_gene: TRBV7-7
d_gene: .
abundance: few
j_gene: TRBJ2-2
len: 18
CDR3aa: CASSLQAAGTEGTGELFF
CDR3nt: TGTGCTAGCAGCTTACAAGCGGCAGGGACGGAAGGGACCGGGGAGCTGTTTTTT

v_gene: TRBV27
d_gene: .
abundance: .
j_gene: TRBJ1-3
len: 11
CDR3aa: CASQSGNTIYF
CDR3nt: TGTGCCAGTCAGTCTGGAAACACCATATATTTT

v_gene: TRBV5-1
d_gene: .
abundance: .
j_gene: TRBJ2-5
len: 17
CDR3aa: CASSLGVLARYQETQYF
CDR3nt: TGCGCCAGCAGCCTTGGAGTTCTAGCGCGCTACCAAGAGACCCAGTACTTC

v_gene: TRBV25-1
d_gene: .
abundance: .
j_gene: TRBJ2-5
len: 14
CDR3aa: CASSELGGQETQYF
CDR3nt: TGTGCCAGCAGTGAATTAGGGGGGCAAGAGACCCAGTACTTC

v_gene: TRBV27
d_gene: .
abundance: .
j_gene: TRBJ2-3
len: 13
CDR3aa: CATSGRYTDTQYF
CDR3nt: TGTGCCACCTCAGGACGGTACACAGATACGCAGTATTTT

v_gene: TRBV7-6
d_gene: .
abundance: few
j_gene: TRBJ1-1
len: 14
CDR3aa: CASSLWAGESEAFF
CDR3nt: TGTGCCAGCAGCTTATGGGCAGGGGAGTCTGAAGCTTTCTTT

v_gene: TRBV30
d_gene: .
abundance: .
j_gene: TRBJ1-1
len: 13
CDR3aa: CAWAGAGDTEAFF
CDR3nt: TGTGCCTGGGCGGGGGCAGGGGACACTGAAGCTTTCTTT

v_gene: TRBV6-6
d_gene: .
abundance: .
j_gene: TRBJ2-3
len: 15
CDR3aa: CASSYSNGLGDTQYF
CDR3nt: TGTGCCAGCAGTTACTCGAACGGGCTCGGGGATACGCAGTATTTT

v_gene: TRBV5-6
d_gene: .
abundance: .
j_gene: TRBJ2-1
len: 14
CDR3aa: CASSTEEVYNEQFF
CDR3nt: TGTGCCAGCAGCACCGAGGAGGTCTACAATGAGCAGTTCTTC

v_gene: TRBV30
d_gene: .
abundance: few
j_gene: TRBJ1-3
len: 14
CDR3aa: CAWGKGNSGNTIYF
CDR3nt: TGTGCCTGGGGAAAAGGGAACTCTGGAAACACCATATATTTT

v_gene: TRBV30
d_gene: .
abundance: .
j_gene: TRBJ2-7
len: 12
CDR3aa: CAWDLGDYEQYF
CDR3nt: TGTGCCTGGGACCTAGGAGACTACGAGCAGTACTTC

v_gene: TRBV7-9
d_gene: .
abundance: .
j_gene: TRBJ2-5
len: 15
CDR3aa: CASSSPGPIQETQYF
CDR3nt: TGTGCCAGCAGCTCCCCCGGGCCGATCCAAGAGACCCAGTACTTC

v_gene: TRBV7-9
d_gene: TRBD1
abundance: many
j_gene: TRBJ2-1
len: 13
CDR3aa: CASSSPQGNEQFF
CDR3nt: TGTGCCAGCAGCTCCCCACAGGGGAATGAGCAGTTCTTC

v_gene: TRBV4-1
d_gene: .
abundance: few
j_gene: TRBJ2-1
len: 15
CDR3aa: CASSQDEASIDEQFF
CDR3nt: TGCGCCAGCAGCCAAGATGAGGCTAGCATCGATGAGCAGTTCTTC

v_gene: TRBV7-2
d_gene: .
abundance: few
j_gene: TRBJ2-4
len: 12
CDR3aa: CASSSGENIQYF
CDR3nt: TGTGCCAGCAGTTCAGGGGAAAACATTCAGTACTTC

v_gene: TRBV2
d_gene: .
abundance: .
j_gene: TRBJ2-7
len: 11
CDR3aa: CASRDNYEQYF
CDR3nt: TGTGCCAGCCGGGACAACTACGAGCAGTACTTC

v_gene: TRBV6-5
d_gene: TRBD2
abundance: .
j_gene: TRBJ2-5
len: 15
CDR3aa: CASSALAGGVETQYF
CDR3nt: TGTGCCAGCAGTGCACTAGCGGGGGGGGTGGAGACCCAGTACTTC

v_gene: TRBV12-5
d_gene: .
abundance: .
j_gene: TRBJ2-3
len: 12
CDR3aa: CASVSGTDTQYF
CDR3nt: TGTGCTAGTGTCTCGGGCACAGATACGCAGTATTTT

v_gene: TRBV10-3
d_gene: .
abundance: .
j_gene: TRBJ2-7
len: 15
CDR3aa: CAISESGARGSEQYF
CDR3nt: TGTGCCATCAGTGAATCGGGGGCGCGGGGCTCCGAGCAGTACTTC

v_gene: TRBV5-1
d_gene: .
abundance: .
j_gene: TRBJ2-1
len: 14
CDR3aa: CASGEELGYNEQFF
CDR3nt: TGCGCCAGCGGGGAAGAGCTCGGCTACAATGAGCAGTTCTTC

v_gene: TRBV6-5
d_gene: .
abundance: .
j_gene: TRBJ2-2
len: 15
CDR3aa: CASSYSLGGAGELFF
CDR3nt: TGTGCCAGCAGTTACTCATTAGGGGGTGCCGGGGAGCTGTTTTTT

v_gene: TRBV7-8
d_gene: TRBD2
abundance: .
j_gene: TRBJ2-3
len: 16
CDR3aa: CASSLLAGGPTDTQYF
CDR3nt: TGTGCCAGCAGCTTATTAGCGGGGGGGCCCACAGATACGCAGTATTTT

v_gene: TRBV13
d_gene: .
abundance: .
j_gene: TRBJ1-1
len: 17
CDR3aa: CASSLGLIGGLNTEAFF
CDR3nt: TGTGCCAGCAGCTTAGGCCTAATCGGGGGCCTGAACACTGAAGCTTTCTTT

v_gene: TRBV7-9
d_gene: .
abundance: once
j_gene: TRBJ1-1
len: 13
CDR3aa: CASSSTLNTEAFF
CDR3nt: TGTGCCAGCAGCTCCACACTAAACACTGAAGCTTTCTTT

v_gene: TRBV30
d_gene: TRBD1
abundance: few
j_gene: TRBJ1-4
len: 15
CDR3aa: CAWSIGQGADEKLFF
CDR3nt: TGTGCCTGGAGCATCGGACAGGGGGCCGATGAAAAACTGTTTTTT

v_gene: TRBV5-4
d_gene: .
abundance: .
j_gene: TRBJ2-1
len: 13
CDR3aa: CASSLDGYNEQFF
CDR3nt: TGTGCCAGCAGCTTGGACGGTTACAATGAGCAGTTCTTC

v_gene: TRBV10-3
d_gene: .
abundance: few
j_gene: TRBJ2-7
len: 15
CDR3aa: CAISVGGGSSYEQYF
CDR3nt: TGTGCCATCAGTGTAGGTGGAGGGTCTTCCTACGAGCAGTACTTC

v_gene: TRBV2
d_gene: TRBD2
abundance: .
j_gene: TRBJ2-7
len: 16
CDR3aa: CASSEASSGGAYEQYF
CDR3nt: TGTGCCAGCAGTGAGGCGTCTAGCGGGGGGGCCTACGAGCAGTACTTC

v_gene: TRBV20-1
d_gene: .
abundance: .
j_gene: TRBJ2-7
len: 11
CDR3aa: CSASRRGEQYF
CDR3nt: TGCAGTGCTAGTCGGAGGGGCGAGCAGTACTTC

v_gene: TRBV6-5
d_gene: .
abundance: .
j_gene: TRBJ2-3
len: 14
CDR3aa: CASSYSEPTDTQYF
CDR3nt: TGTGCCAGCAGTTACTCGGAACCCACAGATACGCAGTATTTT